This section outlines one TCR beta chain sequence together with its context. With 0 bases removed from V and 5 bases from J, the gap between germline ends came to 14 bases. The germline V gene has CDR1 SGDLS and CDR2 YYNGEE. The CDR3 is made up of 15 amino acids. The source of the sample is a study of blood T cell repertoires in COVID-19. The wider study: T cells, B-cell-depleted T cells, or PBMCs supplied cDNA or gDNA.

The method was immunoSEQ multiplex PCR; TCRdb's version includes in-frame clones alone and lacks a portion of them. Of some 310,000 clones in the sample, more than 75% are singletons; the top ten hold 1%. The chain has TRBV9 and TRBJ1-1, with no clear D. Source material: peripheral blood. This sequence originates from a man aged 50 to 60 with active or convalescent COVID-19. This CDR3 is CASSVAYFGETEAFF. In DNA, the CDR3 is TGTGCCAGCAGCGTAGCTTATTTTGGGGAGACTGAAGCTTTCTTT.